The entry below describes one T cell receptor beta chain. The antigen is not known. CDR1 and CDR2 from the germline V gene are SNHLY and FYNNEI. V lost 8 bases, J lost 0 bases, and 7 bases lay in between. This CDR3 has 12 amino acids. This sample is part of a study of cytotoxic CD8 clonotypes in ibrutinib-treated CLL. Whole-study context: Patients gave response samples after a median around eleven months of treatment, range 6 to 36.

Profiled with immunoSEQ multiplex PCR; TCRdb holds only in-frame clones, not every one. The table includes about 120,000 clones, 58% detected once. Study findings and constraints: A rise in clonality was seen at ibrutinib response, and a fall back toward baseline was seen at progression. Treatment left the uncommon public clonotypes either contracted or stable in frequency.

The TCR originated in a human donor with chronic lymphocytic leukemia. The chain uses TRBV2 and TRBJ2-5, with D unclear. Sequencing used PBMCs, obtained after 24 months of ibrutinib treatment. The CDR3 reads CASGGNQETQYF. DNA of the CDR3: TGTGCCAGCGGTGGGAACCAAGAGACCCAGTACTTC.